These 30 T cell receptor beta chains originate from one sample sequenced in a study of blood T cell repertoires in COVID-19. Sequenced by immunoSEQ multiplex PCR; TCRdb stores in-frame clones only, minus some. The table shows a few hundred thousand clones, with around 84% occurring only once. The sequenced sample consisted of peripheral blood. All receptors derive from a woman aged 80 or older with active or convalescent COVID-19.

This chain uses TRBV5-1 with TRBJ2-7; tentatively, D is TRBD2 (6 bases). Germline CDR1 reads SGHRS; CDR2 reads YFSETQ. This CDR3 has 14 residues. The V gene lost 7 bases and the J gene lost 2 bases, with 16 bases spanning the gap. Here the CDR3 DNA reads TGCGCCAGCGCCCGGGGGACCGAAACCTACGAGCAGTACTTC. This codes for CASARGTETYEQYF. Combining the CDR3 with reference TRBV5-1 and TRBJ2-7 gives the whole variable domain KAGVTQTPRYLIKTRGQQVTLSCSPISGHRSVSWYQQTPGQGLQFLFEYFSETQRNKGNFPGRFSGRQFSNSRSEMNVSTLELGDSALYLCASARGTETYEQYFGPGTRLTVT.

The V and J genes are TRBV10-3 and TRBJ1-1, with 8 bases aligning to TRBD1. The CDR3 consists of 17 residues. V shed 6 bases and J 0 bases; nucleotides not matched to a gene: 12. CDR1 and CDR2 from the germline V gene are ENHRY and SYGVKD. The chain's CDR3 is CAIRRAGGGVMNTEAFF. CDR3 sequence (DNA): TGTGCCATCAGGAGGGCAGGGGGCGGTGTTATGAACACTGAAGCTTTCTTT.

The rearrangement joins TRBV3-1 (or the pseudogene TRBV3-2) to TRBJ1-4; perhaps TRBD1 as D (5 bases). Germline CDR1 is LGHDT and CDR2 is YNNKEL (reference sequence). V lost 1 base to trimming and J lost 4 bases, with 13 bases between them. The CDR3 runs to 16 residues. CDR3 residues: CASSQAHSQGNEKLFF. The CDR3 bases are TGTGCCAGCAGCCAAGCCCACAGCCAGGGTAATGAAAAACTGTTTTTT.

The chain recombines TRBV19 with TRBJ1-6; D gene ambiguous. CDR3 length equals 12 residues. CDR1 and CDR2 (germline): LNHDA, SQIVND (reference sequence). V was shortened by 4 bases and J by 8 bases, with 6 bases between the two germline ends. CDR3 sequence (DNA): TGTGCCAGTAGTAACATGGATTCACCCCTCCACTTT. Translated: CASSNMDSPLHF.

This clone was seen a handful of times. This chain joins TRBV4-2 and TRBJ2-1, with a possible D match to TRBD2 (6 bases). V shed 5 bases and J shed 0 bases, with 14 bases lying between them. The CDR3 covers 16 residues. Germline values: CDR1 LGHNA, CDR2 YNFKEQ. The CDR3 protein is CASSSLSGSSYNEQFF. For the CDR3, the DNA is TGTGCCAGCAGCTCCCTCTCCGGGAGCTCCTACAATGAGCAGTTCTTC.

The chain employs TRBV6-1 and TRBJ2-7, with TRBD1 identical over 11 bases. V shed 3 bases, J shed 3 bases, and the junction held 4 bases outside the gene matches. Looked up from germline, CDR1 is MNHNS and CDR2 is SASEGT. The CDR3 contains 15 residues. CDR3 loop: CASSDGTGGFYEQYF. The CDR3 nucleotides read TGTGCCAGCAGTGATGGGACAGGGGGTTTCTACGAGCAGTACTTC.

The chain links TRBV5-6 to TRBJ1-1; D possibly corresponds to TRBD1 (5 bases). V lost 2 bases, J lost 9 bases, and 20 bases lay in between. The CDR3 runs to 15 residues. Germline V gene lookup returns CDR1 SGHDT and CDR2 YYEEEE. The CDR3 region has the DNA TGTGCCAGCAGCTTCGGGGATACACGGGGGTTTCAAGCTTTCTTT. Translating gives CASSFGDTRGFQAFF.

V gene TRBV24-1 combines with J gene TRBJ1-4, with D unclear. The germline V and J ends were trimmed by 6 bases and 7 bases, with 14 bases remaining between them. The CDR3 covers 14 residues. Germline assignment: CDR1 KGHDR and CDR2 SFDVKD. CDR3 DNA: TGTGCCACCAGTCAACCCACAGTCCCTGAAAAACTGTTTTTT. Protein: CATSQPTVPEKLFF.

The genes are TRBV10-3 and TRBJ2-5; 7 nucleotides align to TRBD2. Germline CDR1 reads ENHRY; CDR2 reads SYGVKD. The CDR3 is 14 amino acids. Trimming cost V 0 bases and J 4 bases; bases outside gene matches: 2. In DNA, the CDR3 is TGTGCCATCAGTGAGTCGACGGGGGGAGAGACCCAGTACTTC. This encodes CAISESTGGETQYF.

The count of this clone is one. This sequence joins TRBV7-8 and TRBJ2-3; D gene ambiguous. Trimming took 1 base from V and 0 from J, leaving 5 bases between them. There are 14 residues in the CDR3. From germline, CDR1 is SGHVS and CDR2 FQNEAQ. CDR3 region: CASSLVRSTDTQYF. The CDR3 DNA reads as TGTGCCAGCAGCTTAGTCAGGAGCACAGATACGCAGTATTTT.

V gene TRBV4-3 combines with J gene TRBJ1-1; no firm D call. V lost 0 bases to trimming and J lost 7 bases, with 9 bases between them. CDR1 is LGHNA and CDR2 is YSLEER in the germline V gene. This CDR3 has 13 amino acids. The CDR3 region is CASSQDLRLEAFF. The CDR3 nucleotides are TGCGCCAGCAGCCAAGATTTAAGACTTGAAGCTTTCTTT.

Points on this clone: Other DNA sequences in this sample translate to the same CDR3. The chain links TRBV15 to TRBJ2-7, with TRBD2 as a possible D gene (5 bases). The germline V gene has CDR1 LNHNV and CDR2 YYDKDF (reference sequence). Trimming removed 1 base from V and 2 bases from J, with 9 bases in between. This CDR3 region has 14 residues. CDR3 nucleotides: TGTGCCACCAGCAGAGGGGGAGTCACCTACGAGCAGTACTTC. Residues: CATSRGGVTYEQYF. Full variable domain (remainder filled in from reference TRBV15 and TRBJ2-7): DAMVIQNPRYQVTQFGKPVTLSCSQTLNHNVMYWYQQKSSQAPKLLFHYYDKDFNNEADTPDNFQSRRPNTSFCFLDIRSPGLGDTAMYLCATSRGGVTYEQYFGPGTRLTVT.

V and J are TRBV9 and TRBJ2-7; TRBD2 agrees at 12 bases. This CDR3 has 14 amino acids. V lost 3 bases, J lost 6 bases, and 4 bases stayed unmatched. The V gene's germline CDR1 is SGDLS and CDR2 YYNGEE. The CDR3 sequence is CASSETSGSLEQYF. Here the CDR3 DNA reads TGTGCCAGCAGCGAGACTAGCGGGAGTCTCGAGCAGTACTTC.

J is TRBJ2-7 and V is TRBV27, with a possible D match to TRBD2 (6 bases). CDR1 MNHEY and CDR2 SMNVEV come from the germline V gene (reference sequence). With 0 bases removed from V and 1 base from J, the gap between germline ends came to 16 bases. CDR3 length: 17 residues. The CDR3 DNA is TGTGCCAGCAGTTTATCGAAACCGGGGCGGGAATCCTACGAGCAGTACTTC. Encoded protein: CASSLSKPGRESYEQYF.

The gene calls are TRBV18 and TRBJ1-1, with a tentative D call TRBD1 (5 bases). Trimming removed 2 bases at V and 4 bases at J, with 23 bases between. The V gene's germline CDR1 is KGHSH and CDR2 LQKENI. CDR3 length: 18 amino acids. CDR3 DNA sequence: TGTGCCAGCTCACCAGGAGTATTCCCCGGTGGGGCGAGCACTGAAGCTTTCTTT. It is translated as CASSPGVFPGGASTEAFF.

The chain recombines TRBV30 with TRBJ2-1; 8 nucleotides line up with TRBD2. CDR1 and CDR2 from the germline V gene are GTSNPN and SVGIG (reference sequence). The V segment lost 0 bases and the J segment 7 bases; nucleotides outside the gene matches: 5. The CDR3 loop spans 14 amino acids. The CDR3 spells CAWSVTSGRNEQFF. CDR3 coding DNA: TGTGCCTGGAGTGTTACTAGCGGCAGGAATGAGCAGTTCTTC.

V usage is TRBV23-1 and J usage is TRBJ1-1, with 10 bases lining up with TRBD1. TRBV23-1 is an ORF, with its function uncertain. Trimming at V came to 3 bases and at J to 0 bases, leaving 7 bases not matched to a gene. This CDR3 is 17 amino acids long. CDR3 DNA: TGCGCCAGCAGTCACTCCGGGGACAGGGGACTGAACACTGAAGCTTTCTTT. It encodes CASSHSGDRGLNTEAFF.

V gene TRBV28 combines with J gene TRBJ2-1; 7 nucleotides line up with TRBD2. V shed 7 bases, J shed 2 bases, and the junction held 5 bases outside the gene matches. The CDR3 loop spans 14 amino acids. Germline V gene lookup returns CDR1 MDHEN and CDR2 SYDVKM. CDR3 residues: CASNLGGTYNEQFF. CDR3 sequence (DNA): TGTGCCAGCAACCTGGGGGGGACCTACAATGAGCAGTTCTTC. Filled out from reference TRBV28 and TRBJ2-1, the complete variable domain reads DVKVTQSSRYLVKRTGEKVFLECVQDMDHENMFWYRQDPGLGLRLIYFSYDVKMKEKGDIPEGYSVSREKKERFSLILESASTNQTSMYLCASNLGGTYNEQFFGPGTRLTVL.

This clone appeared a few times. V gene TRBV4-2 combines with J gene TRBJ2-7; 9 positions match TRBD1. The CDR3 contains 15 residues. Per germline, CDR1 LGHNA and CDR2 YNFKEQ. Trimming cost V 0 bases and J 6 bases; bases outside gene matches: 6. In DNA, the CDR3 is TGTGCCAGCAGCCAAGAGACAGGGGGAAGAGGCGAGCAGTACTTC. Translation: CASSQETGGRGEQYF.

The V call is TRBV3-1 (or the pseudogene TRBV3-2), the J call TRBJ1-1; D is undetermined. The CDR3 loop spans 14 amino acids. V lost 1 base and J lost 4, with 10 bases in between. CDR1 is LGHDT and CDR2 is YNNKEL in the germline V gene (reference sequence). CDR3: CASSQAREGTEAFF. CDR3 DNA sequence: TGTGCCAGCAGCCAAGCCCGGGAGGGCACTGAAGCTTTCTTT.

The table lists this clone with a count of one. The CDR3 loop reads CASSEQGPTNEKLFF. DNA of the CDR3: TGCGCCAGCAGCGAACAGGGGCCAACTAATGAAAAACTGTTTTTT. The chain employs TRBV5-1 and TRBJ1-4; 7 bases align to TRBD1. The CDR3 loop spans 15 amino acids. Germline V CDR1 and CDR2: SGHRS, YFSETQ. With 4 bases clipped from V and 0 bases from J, the junction kept 3 bases outside the gene matches.

The rearrangement links TRBV18 to TRBJ2-5, with D possibly matching TRBD1 (5 bases). The V end was cut by 2 bases, the J end by 4 bases, with 14 bases between. This CDR3 comprises 15 residues. The germline V gene encodes CDR1 KGHSH and CDR2 LQKENI. The CDR3 DNA reads TGTGCCAGCTCACCAGTACAGGTCGCAGGAGAGACCCAGTACTTC. Amino acids: CASSPVQVAGETQYF. Supplemented by reference TRBV18 and TRBJ2-5, the full variable domain reads NAGVMQNPRHLVRRRGQEARLRCSPMKGHSHVYWYRQLPEEGLKFMVYLQKENIIDESGMPKERFSAEFPKEGPSILRIQQVVRGDSAAYFCASSPVQVAGETQYFGPGTRLLVL.

In its sample, this clone was seen a few times. The rearrangement joins TRBV5-1 to TRBJ1-2; 7 bases map to TRBD1. Germline V lookup: CDR1 SGHRS, CDR2 YFSETQ. The CDR3 is 16 amino acids. The V and J ends lost 3 bases and 4 bases, in that order; junction bases with no gene match: 12. The CDR3 is CASSSVTGINGYGYTF. The CDR3 DNA sequence: TGCGCCAGCAGCTCTGTGACAGGGATAAATGGCTATGGCTACACCTTC.

This chain uses TRBV3-1 (or the pseudogene TRBV3-2) with TRBJ1-1; 7 bases fit TRBD1. The CDR3 has 13 residues. The V gene end was trimmed by 4 bases and the J gene end by 1 base; junction bases not matched to a gene: 0. Germline CDR1 reads LGHDT; CDR2 reads YNNKEL (reference sequence). For the CDR3, the DNA is TGTGCCAGCAGCCGACAGGGGAACACTGAAGCTTTCTTT. Translating gives CASSRQGNTEAFF.

The sample holds one count of this clone. V is TRBV6-5 and J is TRBJ2-7, with 13 bases identical to TRBD2. Germline CDR1 is MNHEY and CDR2 is SVGAGI. V shed 8 bases, J shed 7 bases, and the junction held 5 bases outside the gene matches. The CDR3 runs 13 residues. CDR3 region: CASGGLAGEEQYF. The CDR3 nucleotides are TGTGCCAGCGGAGGACTAGCGGGAGAAGAGCAGTACTTC.

V and J are TRBV7-3 and TRBJ2-2, with no clear D. The CDR3 is made up of 13 amino acids. Germline CDR1 and CDR2: SGHTA and FQGTGA. Trimming removed 3 bases at V and 7 bases at J, with 9 bases between. The CDR3 is CASSFSPNGELFF. The CDR3 DNA reads TGTGCCAGCAGCTTTAGTCCTAACGGGGAGCTGTTTTTT.

The chain recombines TRBV5-1 with TRBJ2-5; 7 positions match TRBD2. Trimming cost V 7 bases and J 0 bases; bases outside gene matches: 9. CDR1 SGHRS and CDR2 YFSETQ come from the germline V gene. The CDR3 sequence is 15 residues long. CDR3: CASHHSGPYQETQYF. The CDR3 region has the DNA TGCGCCAGCCATCATAGCGGGCCTTACCAAGAGACCCAGTACTTC. Combining the CDR3 with reference TRBV5-1 and TRBJ2-5 gives the whole variable domain KAGVTQTPRYLIKTRGQQVTLSCSPISGHRSVSWYQQTPGQGLQFLFEYFSETQRNKGNFPGRFSGRQFSNSRSEMNVSTLELGDSALYLCASHHSGPYQETQYFGPGTRLLVL.

The CDR3 is CAWSGFSGRDVREQYF. CDR3 bases: TGTGCCTGGAGTGGGTTCTCGGGGCGGGACGTGCGAGAGCAGTACTTC. The chain combines TRBV30 with TRBJ2-7, with a tentative D call TRBD2 (6 bases). CDR3 length equals 16 residues. The germline CDR1 and CDR2 sequences are GTSNPN and SVGIG (reference sequence). V lost 1 base and J 7 bases, leaving 23 bases between the germline ends.

To note about this clone: Different DNA sequences within this sample yield the same CDR3. V usage is TRBV4-3 and J usage is TRBJ2-1; 7 bases are shared with TRBD2. CDR1 LGHNA and CDR2 YSLEER come from the germline V gene. This CDR3 is 14 amino acids long. After removal of 1 base from V and 3 bases from J, the junction contained 0 bases not matched to a gene. CDR3 residues: CASSQAGGYNEQFF. For the CDR3, the DNA is TGCGCCAGCAGCCAAGCGGGGGGCTACAATGAGCAGTTCTTC.

This clone was seen a handful of times. The V and J genes are TRBV3-1 (or the pseudogene TRBV3-2) and TRBJ1-3; perhaps TRBD1 as D (5 bases). CDR1 is LGHDT and CDR2 is YNNKEL in the germline V gene (reference sequence). The CDR3 spans 15 residues. V lost 5 bases and J lost 1, with 12 bases in between. The CDR3 protein is CASSDPGRSGNTIYF. DNA of the CDR3: TGTGCCAGCAGCGATCCAGGGAGGTCTGGAAACACCATATATTTT.